Each of the 10 T cell receptor beta chains below was sequenced from the same sample in a study of T cell repertoires in cytomegalovirus infection. No antigen has been assigned to these receptors. From the reads, TCRdb called clonotypes with MiXCR, one entry per CDR3 protein. This table holds approximately 100,000 distinct CDR3 sequences, roughly 40% found once. Sample: CD8+ T cells from cultured PBMCs, taken from culture after CMV antigen stimulation. Receptor source: a human donor in good health (CMV status not recorded). Some clones in this sample may be carry-over from other donors' samples.

The chain uses TRBV7-9 and TRBJ2-5, with TRBD2 matching over 9 bases. Trimming cost V 5 bases and J 4 bases; bases outside gene matches: 11. Germline V gene data show CDR1 as SEHNR and CDR2 as FQNEAQ (reference sequence). The CDR3 runs to 16 residues. The CDR3 here is CASSGALAGMGETQYF. As DNA, the CDR3 is TGTGCCAGCAGCGGGGCGCTAGCGGGAATGGGAGAGACCCAGTACTTC.

The chain employs TRBV5-4 and TRBJ1-1, with 9 bases aligning to TRBD1. The length of the CDR3 is 16 residues. The V segment lost 3 bases and the J segment 6 bases; nucleotides outside the gene matches: 12. Germline V gene data show CDR1 as SGHNT and CDR2 as YYREEE (reference sequence). In nucleotides, the CDR3 is TGTGCCAGCAGCTCGACGGGACAGGGCTTGAGGGCTGAAGCTTTCTTT. Its protein product is CASSSTGQGLRAEAFF.

This sequence joins TRBV7-6 and TRBJ2-1; 9 nucleotides agree with TRBD1. The V gene's germline CDR1 is SGHVS and CDR2 FNYEAQ. V dropped 5 bases and J dropped 4; count of bases not matched to a gene: 9. The CDR3 consists of 16 residues. The CDR3 DNA reads as TGTGCCAGCAGCAAAGGGGGACAGGGCCTTTACAATGAGCAGTTCTTC. It codes for CASSKGGQGLYNEQFF.

This chain joins TRBV11-2 and TRBJ2-7; D is unclear. Germline V CDR1 and CDR2: SGHAT, FQNNGV. V shed 1 base and J shed 0 bases, with 10 bases lying between them. CDR3 size: 15 residues. CDR3 DNA sequence: TGTGCCAGCAGCTTAGGTCCGGAGAACTCCTACGAGCAGTACTTC. It is translated as CASSLGPENSYEQYF. The full variable domain, rest sourced from reference TRBV11-2 and TRBJ2-7, is EAGVAQSPRYKIIEKRQSVAFWCNPISGHATLYWYQQILGQGPKLLIQFQNNGVVDDSQLPKDRFSAERLKGVDSTLKIQPAKLEDSAVYLCASSLGPENSYEQYFGPGTRLTVT.

The rearrangement uses TRBV6-5 and TRBJ2-3, with D tentatively TRBD2 (7 bases). In germline, CDR1 is MNHEY, CDR2 SVGAGI. Trimming shortened V by 2 bases and J by 2 bases, and 11 bases separated the two germline ends. The CDR3 loop spans 15 amino acids. The CDR3 nucleotides are TGTGCCAGCAGTTACGGCGGGGGCCACACAGATACGCAGTATTTT. This encodes CASSYGGGHTDTQYF.

This clonotype was recorded only once. The DNA of the CDR3 is TGTGCCAGTAGTATAGAAGGATGGCAGCCCCAGCATTTT. It yields the protein CASSIEGWQPQHF. The V gene is TRBV19, the J gene TRBJ1-5, with D uncertain. The germline V gene has CDR1 LNHDA and CDR2 SQIVND (reference sequence). V was cut by 0 bases and J by 7 bases, with 7 bases left in between. The CDR3 is 13 amino acids.

The chain carries TRBV5-5 and TRBJ2-1; 8 bases are a match to TRBD2. Germline V CDR1 and CDR2: SGHKS, YYEKEE (reference sequence). This CDR3 region has 16 residues. Losses at the gene ends were 0 bases for V and 4 bases for J; bases not matched to a gene: 6. CDR3 DNA sequence: TGTGCCAGCAGCTTGGGTTTCAGCGGGGGTTACAATGAGCAGTTCTTC. It codes for CASSLGFSGGYNEQFF.

The rearrangement uses TRBV19 and TRBJ1-2; D is possibly TRBD1 (5 bases). The germline V gene has CDR1 LNHDA and CDR2 SQIVND (reference sequence). The ends were cut back, 2 bases at V and 7 bases at J, with 23 bases in the middle. The length of the CDR3 is 17 residues. DNA for the CDR3: TGTGCCAGTAGTATAATCGGATTCCGGGGGTATGAGGCTGGCTACACCTTC. Translated: CASSIIGFRGYEAGYTF.

This clonotype was seen a few times. The chain couples TRBV12-3 or TRBV12-4 to TRBJ2-5; tentative D call: TRBD1 (6 bases). V was pared by 5 bases and J by 1 base, with 20 bases between. The CDR3 is 17 residues long. This CDR3 is CASSPTLGQSFQETQYF. The CDR3 DNA reads as TGTGCCAGCAGTCCCACCCTTGGACAGTCTTTCCAAGAGACCCAGTACTTC.

This chain joins TRBV28 and TRBJ2-7, with D possibly TRBD1 on 7 matching bases. The germline gives CDR1 MDHEN, CDR2 SYDVKM. Trimming removed 7 bases at V and 3 bases at J, with 16 bases between. The CDR3 is 14 residues long. The CDR3 DNA reads TGTGCCAGCACCACAGACAGGGACTTCTACGAGCAGTACTTC. Its translation: CASTTDRDFYEQYF.